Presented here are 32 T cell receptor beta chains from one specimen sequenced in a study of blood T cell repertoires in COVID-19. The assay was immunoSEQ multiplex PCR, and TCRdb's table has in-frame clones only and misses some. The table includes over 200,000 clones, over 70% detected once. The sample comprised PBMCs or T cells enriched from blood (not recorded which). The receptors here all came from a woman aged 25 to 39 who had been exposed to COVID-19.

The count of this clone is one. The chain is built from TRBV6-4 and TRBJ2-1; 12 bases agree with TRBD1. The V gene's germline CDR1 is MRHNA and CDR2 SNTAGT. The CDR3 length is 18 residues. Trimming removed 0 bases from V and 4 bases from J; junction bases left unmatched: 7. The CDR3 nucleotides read TGTGCCAGCAGTGACTCTTTCCGGGACAGGGGGCCTTACAATGAGCAGTTCTTC. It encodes CASSDSFRDRGPYNEQFF.

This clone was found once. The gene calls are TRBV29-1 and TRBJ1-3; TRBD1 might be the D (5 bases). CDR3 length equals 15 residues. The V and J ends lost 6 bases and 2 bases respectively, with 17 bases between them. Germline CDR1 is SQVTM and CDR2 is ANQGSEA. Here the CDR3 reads CSVGEGSPTGNTIYF. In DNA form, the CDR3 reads TGCAGCGTGGGGGAGGGGAGTCCGACTGGAAACACCATATATTTT.

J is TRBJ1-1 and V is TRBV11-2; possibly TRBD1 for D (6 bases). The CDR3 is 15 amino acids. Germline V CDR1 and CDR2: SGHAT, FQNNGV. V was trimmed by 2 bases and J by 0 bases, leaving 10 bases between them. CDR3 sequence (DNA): TGTGCCAGCAGCTTAAGTACAGGGCTGAACACTGAAGCTTTCTTT. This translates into CASSLSTGLNTEAFF.

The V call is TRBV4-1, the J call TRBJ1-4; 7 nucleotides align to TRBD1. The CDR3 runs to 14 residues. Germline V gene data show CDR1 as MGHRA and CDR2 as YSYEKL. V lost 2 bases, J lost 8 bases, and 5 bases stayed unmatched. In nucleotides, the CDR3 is TGCGCCAGCAGCCAAACAGGGGTTCGGGAAAAACTGTTTTTT. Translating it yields CASSQTGVREKLFF.

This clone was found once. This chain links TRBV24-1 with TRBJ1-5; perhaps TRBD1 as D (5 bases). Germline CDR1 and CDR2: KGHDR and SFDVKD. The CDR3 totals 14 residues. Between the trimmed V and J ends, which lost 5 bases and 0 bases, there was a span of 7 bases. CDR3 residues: CATSATASNQPQHF. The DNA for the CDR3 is TGTGCCACCAGTGCGACAGCTAGCAATCAGCCCCAGCATTTT.

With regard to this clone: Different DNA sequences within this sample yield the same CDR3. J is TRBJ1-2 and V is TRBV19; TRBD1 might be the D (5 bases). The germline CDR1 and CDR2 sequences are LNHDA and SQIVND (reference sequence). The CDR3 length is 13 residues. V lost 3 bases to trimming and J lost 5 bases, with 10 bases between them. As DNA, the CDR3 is TGTGCCAGTAGTATCGGGGGGGGATATGGCTACACCTTC. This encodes CASSIGGGYGYTF. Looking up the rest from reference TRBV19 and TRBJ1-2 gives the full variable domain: DGGITQSPKYLFRKEGQNVTLSCEQNLNHDAMYWYRQDPGQGLRLIYYSQIVNDFQKGDIAEGYSVSREKKESFPLTVTSAQKNPTAFYLCASSIGGGYGYTFGSGTRLTVV.

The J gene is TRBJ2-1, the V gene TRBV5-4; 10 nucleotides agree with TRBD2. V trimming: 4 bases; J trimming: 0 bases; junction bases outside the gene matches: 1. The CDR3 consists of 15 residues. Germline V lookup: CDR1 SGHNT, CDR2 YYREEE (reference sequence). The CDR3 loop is CASSPSGSSYNEQFF. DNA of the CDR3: TGTGCCAGCAGCCCTAGCGGGAGCTCCTACAATGAGCAGTTCTTC.

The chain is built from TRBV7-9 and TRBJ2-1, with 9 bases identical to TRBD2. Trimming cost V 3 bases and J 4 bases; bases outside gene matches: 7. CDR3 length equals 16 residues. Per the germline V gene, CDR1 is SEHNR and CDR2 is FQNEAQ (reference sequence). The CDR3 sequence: CASSFPLAGTYNEQFF. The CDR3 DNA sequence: TGTGCCAGCAGCTTCCCTCTAGCGGGGACATACAATGAGCAGTTCTTC.

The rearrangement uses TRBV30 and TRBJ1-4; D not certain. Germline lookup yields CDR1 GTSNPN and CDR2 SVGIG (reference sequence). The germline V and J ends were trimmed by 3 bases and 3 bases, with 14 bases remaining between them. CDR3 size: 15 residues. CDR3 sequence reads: CAWRVSGLSNEKLFF. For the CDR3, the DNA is TGTGCCTGGAGAGTCTCAGGCCTGTCTAATGAAAAACTGTTTTTT.

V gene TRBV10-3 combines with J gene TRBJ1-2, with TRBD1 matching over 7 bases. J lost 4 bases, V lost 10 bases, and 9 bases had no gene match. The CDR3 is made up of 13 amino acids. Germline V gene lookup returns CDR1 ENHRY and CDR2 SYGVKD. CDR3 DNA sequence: TGTGCCACCCGGGACAGTACCTCCTATGGCTACACCTTC. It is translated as CATRDSTSYGYTF.

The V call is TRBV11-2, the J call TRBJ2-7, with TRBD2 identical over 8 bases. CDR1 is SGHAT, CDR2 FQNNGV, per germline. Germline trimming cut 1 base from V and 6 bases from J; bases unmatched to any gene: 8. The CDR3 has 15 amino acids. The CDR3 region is CASSLGSGSAREQYF. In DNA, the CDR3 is TGTGCCAGCAGCTTAGGGAGCGGGAGCGCTCGCGAGCAGTACTTC.

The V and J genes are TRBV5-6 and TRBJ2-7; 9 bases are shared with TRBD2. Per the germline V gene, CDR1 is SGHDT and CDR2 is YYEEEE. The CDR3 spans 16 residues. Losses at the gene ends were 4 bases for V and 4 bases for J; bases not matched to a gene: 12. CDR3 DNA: TGTGCCAGCAGCCCCTCGGGACTAGCTGGTCGGTACGAGCAGTACTTC. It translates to CASSPSGLAGRYEQYF. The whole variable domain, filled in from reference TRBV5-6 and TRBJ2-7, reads DAGVTQSPTHLIKTRGQQVTLRCSPKSGHDTVSWYQQALGQGPQFIFQYYEEEERQRGNFPDRFSGHQFPNYSSELNVNALLLGDSALYLCASSPSGLAGRYEQYFGPGTRLTVT.

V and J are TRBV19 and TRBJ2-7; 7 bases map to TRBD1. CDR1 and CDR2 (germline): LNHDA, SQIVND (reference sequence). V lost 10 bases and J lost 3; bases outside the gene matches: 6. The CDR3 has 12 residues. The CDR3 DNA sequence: TGTGCCACTGCGGACAGGAACTACGAGCAGTACTTC. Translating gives CATADRNYEQYF.

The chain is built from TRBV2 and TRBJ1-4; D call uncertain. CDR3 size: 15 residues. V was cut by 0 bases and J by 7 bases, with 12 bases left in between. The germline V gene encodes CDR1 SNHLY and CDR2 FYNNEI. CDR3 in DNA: TGTGCCAGCAGTGAAGCACGGGGAGGAAGTGAAAAACTGTTTTTT. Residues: CASSEARGGSEKLFF.

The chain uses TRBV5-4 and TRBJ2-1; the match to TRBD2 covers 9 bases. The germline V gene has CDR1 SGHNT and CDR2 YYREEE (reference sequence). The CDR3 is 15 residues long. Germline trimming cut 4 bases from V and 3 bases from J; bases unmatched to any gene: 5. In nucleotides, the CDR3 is TGTGCCAGCAGCCCCCGGACTAGCGTCTACAATGAGCAGTTCTTC. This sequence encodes CASSPRTSVYNEQFF.

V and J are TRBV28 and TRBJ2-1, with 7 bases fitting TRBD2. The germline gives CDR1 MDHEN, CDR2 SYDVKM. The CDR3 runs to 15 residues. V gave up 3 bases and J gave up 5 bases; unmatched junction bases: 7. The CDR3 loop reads CASSFMGGPDNEQFF. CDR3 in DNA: TGTGCCAGCAGTTTTATGGGAGGGCCCGACAATGAGCAGTTCTTC. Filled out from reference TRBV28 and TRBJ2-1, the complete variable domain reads DVKVTQSSRYLVKRTGEKVFLECVQDMDHENMFWYRQDPGLGLRLIYFSYDVKMKEKGDIPEGYSVSREKKERFSLILESASTNQTSMYLCASSFMGGPDNEQFFGPGTRLTVL.

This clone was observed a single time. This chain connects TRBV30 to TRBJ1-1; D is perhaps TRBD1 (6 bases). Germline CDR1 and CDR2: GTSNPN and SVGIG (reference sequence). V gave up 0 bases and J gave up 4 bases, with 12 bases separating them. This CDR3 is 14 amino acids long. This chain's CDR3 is CAWSVLGGRTEAFF. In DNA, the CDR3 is TGTGCCTGGAGTGTACTCGGGGGGCGCACTGAAGCTTTCTTT.

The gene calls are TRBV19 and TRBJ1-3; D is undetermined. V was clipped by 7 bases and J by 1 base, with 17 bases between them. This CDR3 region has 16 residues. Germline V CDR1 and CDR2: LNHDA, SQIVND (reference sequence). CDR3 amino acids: CASTHMTGSSGNTIYF. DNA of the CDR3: TGTGCCAGTACCCATATGACCGGGAGTTCTGGAAACACCATATATTTT.

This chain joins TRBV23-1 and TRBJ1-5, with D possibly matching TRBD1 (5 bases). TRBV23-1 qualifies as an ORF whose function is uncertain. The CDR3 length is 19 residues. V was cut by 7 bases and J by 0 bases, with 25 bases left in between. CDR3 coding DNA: TGCGCCAGCACACCCACTACGGACAAAGGCCCTTATAGCAATCAGCCCCAGCATTTT. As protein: CASTPTTDKGPYSNQPQHF.

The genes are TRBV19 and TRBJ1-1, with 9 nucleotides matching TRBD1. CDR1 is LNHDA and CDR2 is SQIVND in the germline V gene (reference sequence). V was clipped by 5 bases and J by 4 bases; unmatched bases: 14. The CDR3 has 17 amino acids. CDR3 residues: CASSPSRDRAGGTEAFF. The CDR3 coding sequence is TGTGCCAGTAGTCCTTCCCGGGACAGGGCTGGGGGCACTGAAGCTTTCTTT.

This CDR3 is CASSPFRGWGNTEAFF. The CDR3 bases are TGTGCCAGCTCACCGTTCCGGGGGTGGGGTAACACTGAAGCTTTCTTT. The J gene is TRBJ1-1, the V gene TRBV18; a possible D gene is TRBD1 (5 bases). The germline gives CDR1 KGHSH, CDR2 LQKENI. V was clipped by 3 bases and J by 2 bases, with 16 bases between them. The CDR3 length is 16 residues.

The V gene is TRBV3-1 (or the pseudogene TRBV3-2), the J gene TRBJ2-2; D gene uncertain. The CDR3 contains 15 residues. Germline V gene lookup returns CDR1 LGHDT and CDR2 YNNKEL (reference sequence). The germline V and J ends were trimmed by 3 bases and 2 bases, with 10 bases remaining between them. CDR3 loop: CASSHVNSNTGELFF. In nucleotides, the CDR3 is TGTGCCAGCAGCCACGTTAACAGCAACACCGGGGAGCTGTTTTTT.

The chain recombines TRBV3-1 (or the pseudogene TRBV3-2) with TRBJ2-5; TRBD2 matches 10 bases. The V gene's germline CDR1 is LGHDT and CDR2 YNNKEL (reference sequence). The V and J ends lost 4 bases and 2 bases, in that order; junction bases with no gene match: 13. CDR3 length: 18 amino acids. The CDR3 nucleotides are TGTGCCAGCAGCCCCTTTGGGCTAGCGGGAGTCTCTCAAGAGACCCAGTACTTC. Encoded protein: CASSPFGLAGVSQETQYF.

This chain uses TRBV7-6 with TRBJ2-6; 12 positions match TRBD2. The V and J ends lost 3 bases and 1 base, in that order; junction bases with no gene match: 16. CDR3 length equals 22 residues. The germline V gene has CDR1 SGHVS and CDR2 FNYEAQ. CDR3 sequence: CASSFVSLAGGPLNSGANVLTF. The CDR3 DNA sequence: TGTGCCAGCAGCTTCGTTTCCCTAGCGGGAGGGCCTCTTAATTCTGGGGCCAACGTCCTGACTTTC.

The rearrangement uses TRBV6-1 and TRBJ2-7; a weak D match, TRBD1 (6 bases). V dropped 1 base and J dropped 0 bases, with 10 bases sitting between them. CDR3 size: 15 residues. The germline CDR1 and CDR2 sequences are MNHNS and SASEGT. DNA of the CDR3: TGTGCCAGCAGTGAAGAGCCGGGACACTCCTACGAGCAGTACTTC. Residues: CASSEEPGHSYEQYF.

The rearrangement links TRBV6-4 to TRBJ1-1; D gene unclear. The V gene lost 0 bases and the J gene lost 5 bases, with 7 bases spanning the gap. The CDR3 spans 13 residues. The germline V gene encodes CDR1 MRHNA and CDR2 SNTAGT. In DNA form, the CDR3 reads TGTGCCAGCAGTGACTCACGGAGTACTGAAGCTTTCTTT. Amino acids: CASSDSRSTEAFF.

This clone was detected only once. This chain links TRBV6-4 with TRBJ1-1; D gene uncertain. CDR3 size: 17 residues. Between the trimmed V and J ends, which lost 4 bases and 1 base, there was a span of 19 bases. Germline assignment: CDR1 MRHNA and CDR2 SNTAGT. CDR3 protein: CASSGWFGLFSNTEAFF. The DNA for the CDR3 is TGTGCCAGCAGTGGCTGGTTCGGACTTTTCTCGAACACTGAAGCTTTCTTT.

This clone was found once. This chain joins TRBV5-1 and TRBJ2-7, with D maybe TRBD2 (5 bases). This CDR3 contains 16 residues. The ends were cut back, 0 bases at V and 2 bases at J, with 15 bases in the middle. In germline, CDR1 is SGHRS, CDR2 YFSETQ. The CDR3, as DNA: TGCGCCAGCAGCTTGGCCGGAGGAAGCGTCACCTACGAGCAGTACTTC. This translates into CASSLAGGSVTYEQYF. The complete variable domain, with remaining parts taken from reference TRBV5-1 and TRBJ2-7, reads KAGVTQTPRYLIKTRGQQVTLSCSPISGHRSVSWYQQTPGQGLQFLFEYFSETQRNKGNFPGRFSGRQFSNSRSEMNVSTLELGDSALYLCASSLAGGSVTYEQYFGPGTRLTVT.

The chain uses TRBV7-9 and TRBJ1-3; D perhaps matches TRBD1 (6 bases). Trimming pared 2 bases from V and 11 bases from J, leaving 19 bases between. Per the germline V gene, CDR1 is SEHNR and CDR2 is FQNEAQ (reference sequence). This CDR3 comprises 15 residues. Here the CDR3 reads CASSLSPAGVGAIYF. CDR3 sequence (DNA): TGTGCCAGCAGCTTATCTCCTGCAGGGGTGGGTGCCATATATTTT.

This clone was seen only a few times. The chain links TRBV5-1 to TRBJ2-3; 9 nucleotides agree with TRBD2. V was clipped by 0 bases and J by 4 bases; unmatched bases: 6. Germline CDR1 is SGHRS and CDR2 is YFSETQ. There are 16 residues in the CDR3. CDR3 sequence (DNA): TGCGCCAGCAGCTTGGAGGCGGGAGGGGGCGCAGATACGCAGTATTTT. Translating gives CASSLEAGGGADTQYF.

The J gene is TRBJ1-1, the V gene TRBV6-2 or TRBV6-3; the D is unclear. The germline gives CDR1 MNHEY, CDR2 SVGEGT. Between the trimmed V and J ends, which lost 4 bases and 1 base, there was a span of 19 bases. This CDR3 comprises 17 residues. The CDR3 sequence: CASSSFSGLPSNTEAFF. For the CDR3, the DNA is TGTGCCAGCAGTTCATTTTCCGGTCTCCCCTCGAACACTGAAGCTTTCTTT.

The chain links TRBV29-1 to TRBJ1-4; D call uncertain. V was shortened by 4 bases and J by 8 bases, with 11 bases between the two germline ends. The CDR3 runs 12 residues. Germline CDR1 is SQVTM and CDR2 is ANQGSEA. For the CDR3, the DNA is TGCAGCGTTGGAGTTGGAGGGGAAAAACTGTTTTTT. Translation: CSVGVGGEKLFF. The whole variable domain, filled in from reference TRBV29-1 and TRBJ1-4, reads SAVISQKPSRDICQRGTSLTIQCQVDSQVTMMFWYRQQPGQSLTLIATANQGSEATYESGFVIDKFPISRPNLTFSTLTVSNMSPEDSSIYLCSVGVGGEKLFFGSGTQLSVL.